The clone carrying this T cell receptor (beta chain) was recorded a few times. These data come from a study of blood T cell repertoires in COVID-19. Assay: immunoSEQ multiplex PCR; the TCRdb copy retains only in-frame clones and omits some. The sample includes 250,000 to 300,000 clones, roughly 88% seen only once; the top ten take about 11%. The CDR3 is 16 residues long. Germline values: CDR1 MDHEN, CDR2 SYDVKM. Trimming at V came to 7 bases and at J to 3 bases, leaving 9 bases not matched to a gene. Sequenced sample: peripheral blood. The source of this sequence is a woman aged 65 to 85 with acute or convalescent COVID-19. V usage is TRBV28 and J usage is TRBJ2-2; TRBD2 agrees at 9 bases. Here the CDR3 DNA reads TGTGCCAGCAAACAACCGACTAGCGGCTACACCGGGGAGCTGTTTTTT. Translating gives CASKQPTSGYTGELFF. Supplemented by reference TRBV28 and TRBJ2-2, the full variable domain reads DVKVTQSSRYLVKRTGEKVFLECVQDMDHENMFWYRQDPGLGLRLIYFSYDVKMKEKGDIPEGYSVSREKKERFSLILESASTNQTSMYLCASKQPTSGYTGELFFGEGSRLTVL.